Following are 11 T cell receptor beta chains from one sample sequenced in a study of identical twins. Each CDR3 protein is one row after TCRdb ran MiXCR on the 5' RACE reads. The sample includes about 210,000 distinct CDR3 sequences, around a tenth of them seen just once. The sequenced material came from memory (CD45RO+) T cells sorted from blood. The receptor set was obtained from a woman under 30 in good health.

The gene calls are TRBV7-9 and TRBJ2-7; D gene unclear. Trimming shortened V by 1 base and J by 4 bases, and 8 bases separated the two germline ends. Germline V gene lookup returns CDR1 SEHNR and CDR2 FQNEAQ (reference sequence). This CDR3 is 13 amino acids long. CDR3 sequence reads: CASSLDGVYEQYF. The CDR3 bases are TGTGCCAGCAGCTTAGACGGAGTTTACGAGCAGTACTTC.

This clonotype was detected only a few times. Here the CDR3 reads CASSSGGNSPLHF. CDR3 in DNA: TGTGCCAGCAGTTCCGGGGGCAATTCACCCCTCCACTTT. The chain employs TRBV12-3 or TRBV12-4 and TRBJ1-6; perhaps TRBD1 as D (6 bases). CDR3 length: 13 amino acids. V was shortened by 4 bases and J by 7 bases, with 8 bases between the two germline ends.

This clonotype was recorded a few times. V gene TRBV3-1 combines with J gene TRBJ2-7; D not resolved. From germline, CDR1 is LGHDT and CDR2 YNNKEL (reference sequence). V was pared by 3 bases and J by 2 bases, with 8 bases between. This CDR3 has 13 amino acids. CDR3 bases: TGTGCCAGCAGCCACGGACGGACCTACGAGCAGTACTTC. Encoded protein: CASSHGRTYEQYF.

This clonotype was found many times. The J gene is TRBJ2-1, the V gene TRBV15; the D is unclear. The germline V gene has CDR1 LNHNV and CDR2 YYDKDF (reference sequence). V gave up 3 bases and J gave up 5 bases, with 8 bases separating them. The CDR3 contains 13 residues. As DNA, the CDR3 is TGTGCCACCAGCAGTTCTTACGACAATGAGCAGTTCTTC. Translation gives CATSSSYDNEQFF.

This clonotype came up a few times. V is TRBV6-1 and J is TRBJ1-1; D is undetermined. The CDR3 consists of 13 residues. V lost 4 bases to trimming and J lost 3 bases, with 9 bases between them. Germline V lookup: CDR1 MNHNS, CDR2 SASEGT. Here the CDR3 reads CASSGRGDTEAFF. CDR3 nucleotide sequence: TGTGCCAGCAGTGGACGAGGTGACACTGAAGCTTTCTTT.

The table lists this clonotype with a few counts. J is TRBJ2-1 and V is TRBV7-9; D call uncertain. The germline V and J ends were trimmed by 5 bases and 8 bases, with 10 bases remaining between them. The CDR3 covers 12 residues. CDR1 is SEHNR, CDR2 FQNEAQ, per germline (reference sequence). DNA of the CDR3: TGTGCCAGCAGCCGCCGTGAAGATGAGCAGTTCTTC. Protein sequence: CASSRREDEQFF.

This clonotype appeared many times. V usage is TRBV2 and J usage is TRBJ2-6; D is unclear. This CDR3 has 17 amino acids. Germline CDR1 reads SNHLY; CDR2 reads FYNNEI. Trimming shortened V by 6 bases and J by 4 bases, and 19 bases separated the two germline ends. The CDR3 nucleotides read TGTGCCAGCAGACCGAGCGCCGCAAGGCAAGGGGCCAACGTCCTGACTTTC. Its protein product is CASRPSAARQGANVLTF.

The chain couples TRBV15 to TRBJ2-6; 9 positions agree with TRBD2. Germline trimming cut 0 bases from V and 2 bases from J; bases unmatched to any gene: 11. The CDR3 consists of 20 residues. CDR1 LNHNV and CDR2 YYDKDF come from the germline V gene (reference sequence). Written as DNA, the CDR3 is TGTGCCACCAGCAGAGATAGTCCGGCGGGAGGGGTCACTGGGGCCAACGTCCTGACTTTC. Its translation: CATSRDSPAGGVTGANVLTF. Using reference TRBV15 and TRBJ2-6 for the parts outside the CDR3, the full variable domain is DAMVIQNPRYQVTQFGKPVTLSCSQTLNHNVMYWYQQKSSQAPKLLFHYYDKDFNNEADTPDNFQSRRPNTSFCFLDIRSPGLGDTAMYLCATSRDSPAGGVTGANVLTFGAGSRLTVL.

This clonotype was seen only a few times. CDR3: CASSRRLAGGADTQYF. Here the CDR3 DNA reads TGTGCCAGCAGCCGAAGACTAGCGGGAGGAGCAGATACGCAGTATTTT. The genes are TRBV3-1 and TRBJ2-3, with 13 bases fitting TRBD2. Germline-derived CDR1 and CDR2 are LGHDT and YNNKEL (reference sequence). The V gene end was trimmed by 4 bases and the J gene end by 4 bases; junction bases not matched to a gene: 5. The CDR3 length is 16 residues.

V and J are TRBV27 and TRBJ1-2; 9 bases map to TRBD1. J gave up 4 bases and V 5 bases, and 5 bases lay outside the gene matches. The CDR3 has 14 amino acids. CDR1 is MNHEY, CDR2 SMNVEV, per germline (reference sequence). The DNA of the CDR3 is TGTGCCAGCAGTAGACAGGGGGTGACCTATGGCTACACCTTC. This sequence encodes CASSRQGVTYGYTF.

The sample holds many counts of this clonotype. In nucleotides, the CDR3 is TGTGCCATCAGGAAGGAACAGGGTCAATCTTTCGAGCAGTACTTC. Translated: CAIRKEQGQSFEQYF. The chain joins TRBV10-3 to TRBJ2-7, with a tentative D call TRBD1 (6 bases). The V gene's germline CDR1 is ENHRY and CDR2 SYGVKD. Trimming pared 6 bases from V and 6 bases from J, leaving 21 bases between. The CDR3 loop spans 15 amino acids.